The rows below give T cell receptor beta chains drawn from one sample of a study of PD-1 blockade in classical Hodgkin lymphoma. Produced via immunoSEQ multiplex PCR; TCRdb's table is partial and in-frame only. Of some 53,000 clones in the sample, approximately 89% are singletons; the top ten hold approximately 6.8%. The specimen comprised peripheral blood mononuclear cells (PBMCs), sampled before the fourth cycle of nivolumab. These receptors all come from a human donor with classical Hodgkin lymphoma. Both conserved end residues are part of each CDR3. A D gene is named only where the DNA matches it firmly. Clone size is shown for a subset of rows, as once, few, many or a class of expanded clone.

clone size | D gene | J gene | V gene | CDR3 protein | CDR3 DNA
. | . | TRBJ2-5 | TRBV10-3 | CAISDRQETQYF | TGTGCCATCAGTGACAGACAAGAGACCCAGTACTTC
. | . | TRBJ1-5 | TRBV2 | CASSEWGHEDQPQHF | TGTGCCAGCAGTGAATGGGGGCATGAGGATCAGCCCCAGCATTTT
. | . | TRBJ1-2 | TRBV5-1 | CASSLDAGSYGYTF | TGCGCCAGCAGCTTGGATGCGGGGAGCTATGGCTACACCTTC
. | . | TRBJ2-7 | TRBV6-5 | CASSYSSYEQYF | TGTGCCAGCAGTTACTCTTCCTACGAGCAGTACTTC
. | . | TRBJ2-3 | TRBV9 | CASSSTGRPDTQYF | TGTGCCAGCAGCTCTACTGGGCGACCAGATACGCAGTATTTT
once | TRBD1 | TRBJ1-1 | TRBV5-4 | CASSPGQVGGTEAFF | TGTGCCAGCAGCCCGGGACAGGTGGGCGGTACTGAAGCTTTCTTT
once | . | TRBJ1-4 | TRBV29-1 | CSVEGQTFYTATNEKLFF | TGCAGCGTTGAAGGACAGACCTTTTACACAGCAACTAATGAAAAACTGTTTTTT
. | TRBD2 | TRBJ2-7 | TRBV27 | CASRGDSSNEQYF | TGTGCCAGCCGGGGGGACTCTTCAAACGAGCAGTACTTC
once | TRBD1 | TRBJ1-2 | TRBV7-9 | CASSLDRGEYGYTF | TGTGCCAGCAGCTTGGACAGGGGAGAGTATGGCTACACCTTC
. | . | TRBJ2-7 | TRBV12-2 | CASRKIQVGIKQYF | TGTGCAAGTCGCAAGATACAGGTGGGTATTAAGCAGTACTTC
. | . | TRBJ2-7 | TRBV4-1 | CASSSPSYEQYF | TGCGCCAGCAGCTCACCGTCCTACGAGCAGTACTTC
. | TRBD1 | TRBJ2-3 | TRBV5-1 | CASSLRGPSTDTQYF | TGCGCCAGCAGCTTGAGGGGGCCCAGCACAGATACGCAGTATTTT
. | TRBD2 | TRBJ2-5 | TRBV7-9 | CASRSSGSPQETQYF | TGTGCCAGCAGAAGTAGCGGGAGCCCGCAAGAGACCCAGTACTTC
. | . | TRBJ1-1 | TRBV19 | CASKVQVMNTEAFF | TGTGCCAGTAAGGTCCAAGTAATGAACACTGAAGCTTTCTTT
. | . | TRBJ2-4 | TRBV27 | CASSKENRDPIQYF | TGTGCCAGCAGTAAGGAGAACAGGGACCCCATTCAGTACTTC
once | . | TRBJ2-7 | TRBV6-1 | CASSGPVF | TGTGCCAGCAGTGGCCCCGTCTTC
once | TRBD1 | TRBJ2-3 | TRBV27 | CASSSRDSSTDTQYF | TGTGCCAGCAGTTCTCGGGACAGTAGCACAGATACGCAGTATTTT
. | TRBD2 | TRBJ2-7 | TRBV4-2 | CASSQGREGYEQYF | TGTGCCAGCAGCCAGGGCAGGGAGGGTTACGAGCAGTACTTC
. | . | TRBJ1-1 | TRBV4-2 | CASSPHGSGEAFF | TGTGCCAGCAGCCCCCATGGAAGCGGTGAAGCTTTCTTT
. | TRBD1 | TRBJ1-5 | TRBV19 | CASSRTGDYRQPQHF | TGTGCCAGTAGTAGAACAGGGGATTATAGGCAGCCCCAGCATTTT
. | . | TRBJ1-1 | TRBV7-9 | CASSLGQANTEAFF | TGTGCCAGCAGCTTGGGACAAGCGAACACTGAAGCTTTCTTT
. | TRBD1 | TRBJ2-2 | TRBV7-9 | CASSWRTGTGTGELFF | TGTGCCAGCAGCTGGCGAACCGGGACAGGCACCGGGGAGCTGTTTTTT
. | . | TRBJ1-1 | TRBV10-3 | CAISLKGGTNTEAFF | TGTGCCATCAGCCTAAAGGGGGGAACGAACACTGAAGCTTTCTTT
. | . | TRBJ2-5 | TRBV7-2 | CASSLGGGPQETQYF | TGTGCCAGCAGCTTAGGGGGGGGCCCTCAAGAGACCCAGTACTTC
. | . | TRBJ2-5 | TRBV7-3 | CASSLGEETQYF | TGTGCCAGCAGCTTAGGGGAAGAGACCCAGTACTTC
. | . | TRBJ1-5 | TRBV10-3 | CAISDRGNNQPQHF | TGTGCCATCAGTGACAGGGGTAACAATCAGCCCCAGCATTTT
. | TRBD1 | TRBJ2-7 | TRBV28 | CASSFGTGVYEQYF | TGTGCCAGCAGTTTTGGGACAGGGGTATACGAGCAGTACTTC
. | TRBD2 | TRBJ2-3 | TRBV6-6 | CASSLAGGTDTQYF | TGTGCCAGCAGCCTAGCGGGGGGGACAGATACGCAGTATTTT
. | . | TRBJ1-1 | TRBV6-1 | CASSFRKNTEAFF | TGTGCCAGCAGTTTTAGGAAGAACACTGAAGCTTTCTTT
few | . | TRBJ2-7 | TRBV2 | CASSENGSYEQYF | TGTGCCAGCAGTGAAAACGGATCCTACGAGCAGTACTTC
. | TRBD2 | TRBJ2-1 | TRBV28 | CASSGGLAGGREQFF | TGTGCCAGCAGCGGGGGACTAGCGGGAGGAAGGGAGCAGTTCTTC
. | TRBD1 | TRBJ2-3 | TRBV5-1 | CASSWGQVRDTQYF | TGCGCCAGCAGCTGGGGACAGGTGAGGGATACGCAGTATTTT
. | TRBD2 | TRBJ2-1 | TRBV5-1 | CASSFASGRADNEQFF | TGCGCCAGCAGCTTTGCTAGCGGGAGGGCCGACAATGAGCAGTTCTTC
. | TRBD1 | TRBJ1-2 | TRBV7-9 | CASSLARAWTGGLAGYTF | TGTGCCAGCAGCTTAGCGAGGGCCTGGACAGGGGGCTTAGCTGGCTACACCTTC
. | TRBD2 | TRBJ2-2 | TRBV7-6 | CASSALLAGAGELFF | TGTGCCAGCAGCGCCTTACTAGCGGGAGCCGGGGAGCTGTTTTTT
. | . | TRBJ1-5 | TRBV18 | CASSAQGVGPQHF | TGTGCCAGCTCAGCGCAGGGTGTAGGGCCCCAGCATTTT
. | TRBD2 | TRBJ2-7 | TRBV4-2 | CASSQDTSGSYEQYF | TGTGCCAGCAGCCAAGATACTAGCGGGAGCTACGAGCAGTACTTC
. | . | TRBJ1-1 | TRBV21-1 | CASSNDPERVGTEAFF | TGTGCCAGCAGCAATGACCCAGAACGGGTGGGCACTGAAGCTTTCTTT
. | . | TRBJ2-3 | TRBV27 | CASNPLALRDDTQYF | TGTGCCAGCAATCCTCTAGCCCTCCGGGATGATACGCAGTATTTT
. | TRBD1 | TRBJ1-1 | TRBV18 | CASSPPGRDRRNTEAFF | TGTGCCAGCTCACCACCGGGGAGGGACAGGAGGAACACTGAAGCTTTCTTT
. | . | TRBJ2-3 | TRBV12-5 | CASGFLDTQYF | TGTGCTAGTGGTTTTTTAGATACGCAGTATTTT
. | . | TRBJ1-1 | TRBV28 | CASSLVRGSEAFF | TGTGCCAGCAGTTTAGTGAGGGGGAGTGAAGCTTTCTTT